This T cell receptor (beta chain) was sequenced during a study of OX40 agonist ivuxolimab in advanced cancers. Exclusion of a patient followed from autoimmune disease history or systemic immunosuppression. The CDR3 length is 15 residues. The V gene's germline CDR1 is MGHRA and CDR2 YSYEKL. Unmatched junction bases numbered 5, after V lost 3 bases and J lost 5 bases. Assay used: immunoSEQ multiplex PCR; TCRdb lists only in-frame clones, some missing. There are some 19,000 clones in the sample; about 86% occur only once, and 3% to 4.5% lies in the top ten. The source of this sequence is an adult with an advanced solid tumor such as melanoma, head and neck, liver or kidney cancer. V gene TRBV4-1 combines with J gene TRBJ1-5, with 9 bases fitting TRBD1. The material sequenced was CD4+ or CD8+ T cells sorted from blood, taken in a trial of the OX40 agonist ivuxolimab. CDR3 residues: CASSHRTGEDQPQHF. As DNA, the CDR3 is TGCGCCAGCAGCCACCGGACAGGGGAGGATCAGCCCCAGCATTTT.